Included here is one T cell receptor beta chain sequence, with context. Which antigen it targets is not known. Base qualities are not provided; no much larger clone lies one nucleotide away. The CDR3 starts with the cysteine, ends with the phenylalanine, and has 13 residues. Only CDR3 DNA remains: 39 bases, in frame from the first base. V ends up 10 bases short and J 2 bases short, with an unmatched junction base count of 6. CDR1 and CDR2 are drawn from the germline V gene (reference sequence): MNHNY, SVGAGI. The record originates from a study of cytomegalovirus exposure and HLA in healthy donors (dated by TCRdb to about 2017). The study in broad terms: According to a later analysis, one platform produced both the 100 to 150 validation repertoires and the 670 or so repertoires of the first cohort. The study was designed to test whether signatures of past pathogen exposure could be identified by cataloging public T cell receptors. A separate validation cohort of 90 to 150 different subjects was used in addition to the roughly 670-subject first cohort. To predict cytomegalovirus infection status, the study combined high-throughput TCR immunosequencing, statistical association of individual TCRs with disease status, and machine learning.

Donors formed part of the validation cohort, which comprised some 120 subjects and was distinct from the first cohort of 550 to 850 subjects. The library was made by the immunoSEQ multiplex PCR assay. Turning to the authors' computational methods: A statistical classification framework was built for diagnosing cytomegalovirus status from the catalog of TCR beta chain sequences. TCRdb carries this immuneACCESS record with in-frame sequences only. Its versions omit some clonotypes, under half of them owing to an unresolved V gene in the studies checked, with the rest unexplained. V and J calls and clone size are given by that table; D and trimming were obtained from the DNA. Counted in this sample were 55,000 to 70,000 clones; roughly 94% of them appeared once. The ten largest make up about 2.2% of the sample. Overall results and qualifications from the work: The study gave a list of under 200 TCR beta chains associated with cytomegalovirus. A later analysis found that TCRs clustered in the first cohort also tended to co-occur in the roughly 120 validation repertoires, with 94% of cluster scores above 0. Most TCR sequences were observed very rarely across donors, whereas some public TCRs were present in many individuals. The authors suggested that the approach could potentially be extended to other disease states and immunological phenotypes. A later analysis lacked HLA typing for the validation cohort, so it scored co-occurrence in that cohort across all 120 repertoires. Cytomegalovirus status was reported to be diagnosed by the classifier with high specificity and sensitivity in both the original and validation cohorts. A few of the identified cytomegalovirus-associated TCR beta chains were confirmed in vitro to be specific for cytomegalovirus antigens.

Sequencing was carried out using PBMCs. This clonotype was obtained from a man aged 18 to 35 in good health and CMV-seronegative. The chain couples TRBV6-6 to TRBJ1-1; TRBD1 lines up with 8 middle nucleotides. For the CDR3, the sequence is CATGTGVNTEAFF. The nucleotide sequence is TGTGCCACCGGGACAGGAGTAAACACTGAAGCTTTCTTT.